Presented here are 18 T cell receptor beta chains from one specimen sequenced in a study of molecular identifiers for immune sequencing clone quantification (dated 2018 in TCRdb). Preparation of the library involved PCR. The sequencing machine was a NextSeq 500. TCRdb trimmed public reads at Q25 via fastp, called clones via MiXCR and kept in-frame beta chains. Identical CDR3 protein sequences are pooled into one entry, listed with their most common genes and DNA. The sample profile shows roughly 630,000 distinct CDR3 sequences; over 25% of them were found once. The ten largest account for about 0.8% of the sample. Input material: naive CD8+ T cells from blood, with Jurkat cell RNA spiked in. The sample's cell subset or site label is to be understood as: FACS-sorted CD8+CD4-CCR7+CD45RA+ naive T cells. The source of these receptors is a human donor in good health. Some libraries in this study had Jurkat cell RNA spiked in.

A remark on this clonotype: This could be a read error, since a much larger clone is one nucleotide away. Here the CDR3 reads CASRSDRGQSDYTF. The CDR3 DNA reads as TGTGCCAGCAGATCGGACAGGGGGCAGAGTGACTACACCTTC. The chain links TRBV27 to TRBJ1-2, with TRBD1 matching over 11 bases. The V gene end was trimmed by 6 bases and the J gene end by 10 bases; junction bases not matched to a gene: 10. The V gene's germline CDR1 is MNHEY and CDR2 SMNVEV (reference sequence). This CDR3 is built from 14 residues.

The table lists this clonotype with a few counts. The chain joins TRBV6-5 to TRBJ1-1; 8 bases are shared with TRBD1. Germline CDR1 and CDR2: MNHEY and SVGAGI. Trimming cost V 7 bases and J 7 bases; bases outside gene matches: 5. The CDR3 has 12 residues. The CDR3 DNA reads TGTGCCAGCATCACAGGGGGGAGTGAAGCTTTCTTT. This codes for CASITGGSEAFF.

This clonotype was seen ten or more times. The chain links TRBV10-3 to TRBJ2-3; 8 bases agree with TRBD2. The CDR3 consists of 13 residues. Germline V lookup: CDR1 ENHRY, CDR2 SYGVKD. J lost 4 bases, V lost 10 bases, and 7 bases had no gene match. This CDR3 is CATETSVADTQYF. In DNA, the CDR3 is TGTGCCACCGAGACTAGCGTAGCAGATACGCAGTATTTT.

V and J are TRBV9 and TRBJ1-1; tentative D call: TRBD1 (5 bases). Germline loops: CDR1 SGDLS, CDR2 YYNGEE. The CDR3 loop spans 15 amino acids. V dropped 3 bases and J dropped 1 base, with 13 bases sitting between them. CDR3 amino acids: CASSASGGTNTEAFF. CDR3 nucleotides: TGTGCCAGCAGCGCTAGCGGGGGGACGAACACTGAAGCTTTCTTT.

The gene calls are TRBV7-9 and TRBJ2-7, with 8 bases lining up with TRBD1. V lost 0 bases to trimming and J lost 4 bases; unmatched junction nucleotides: 8. The CDR3 spans 16 residues. Germline values: CDR1 SEHNR, CDR2 FQNEAQ (reference sequence). The CDR3 sequence: CASSLAGQGGLYEQYF. The CDR3 DNA sequence: TGTGCCAGCAGCTTAGCAGGACAGGGCGGGTTGTACGAGCAGTACTTC.

This clonotype was counted many times. The rearrangement uses TRBV29-1 and TRBJ2-7, with D perhaps matching TRBD1 (6 bases). Germline V CDR1 and CDR2: SQVTM, ANQGSEA. The CDR3 runs to 14 residues. V shed 6 bases and J shed 1 base, with 16 bases lying between them. The CDR3 loop is CSVDKATGSYEQYF. As DNA, the CDR3 is TGCAGCGTCGATAAAGCGACAGGATCCTACGAGCAGTACTTC.

There are a few counts of this clonotype. This chain uses TRBV11-2 with TRBJ2-5; D assignment may be TRBD1 or TRBD2 (5 bases each). The germline gives CDR1 SGHAT, CDR2 FQNNGV. CDR3 size: 16 residues. The ends were cut back, 6 bases at V and 5 bases at J, with 22 bases in the middle. The CDR3 sequence is CASRTTGTADYETQYF. CDR3 DNA: TGTGCCAGCAGAACCACCGGGACCGCCGATTACGAGACCCAGTACTTC.

The chain employs TRBV7-9 and TRBJ2-2, with D possibly matching TRBD2 (5 bases). Germline V gene sequence: CDR1 SEHNR, CDR2 FQNEAQ (reference sequence). The CDR3 is made up of 15 amino acids. The V end was cut by 5 bases, the J end by 0 bases, with 10 bases between. In nucleotides, the CDR3 is TGTGCCAGCAGCCATTTAGCGTCGAACACCGGGGAGCTGTTTTTT. Amino acids: CASSHLASNTGELFF. The full variable domain, rest sourced from reference TRBV7-9 and TRBJ2-2, is DTGVSQNPRHKITKRGQNVTFRCDPISEHNRLYWYRQTLGQGPEFLTYFQNEAQLEKSRLLSDRFSAERPKGSFSTLEIQRTEQGDSAMYLCASSHLASNTGELFFGEGSRLTVL.

About this clonotype: This clone may be a read error of a much larger clone one base away. The CDR3 does not end in the conserved phenylalanine or tryptophan, so this is likely a read error. V usage is TRBV7-9 and J usage is TRBJ1-4; tentatively, D is TRBD1 (5 bases). Germline CDR1 SEHNR, CDR2 FQNEAQ (reference sequence). V was shortened by 7 bases and J by 4 bases, with 13 bases between the two germline ends. The CDR3 sequence is 14 residues long. CDR3 bases: TGTGCCAGCACCGCGACAGAAATTAATGAAAAACTGTTTTCT. This encodes CASTATEINEKLFS.

This clonotype has more than one count but fewer than ten. The J gene is TRBJ2-7, the V gene TRBV20-1; 15 nucleotides line up with TRBD2. V shed 6 bases, J shed 0 bases, and the junction held 12 bases outside the gene matches. The CDR3 totals 18 residues. The germline gives CDR1 DFQATT, CDR2 SNEGSKA (reference sequence). The CDR3 DNA is TGCAGTGCACGACCCGGACTAGCGGGAGGGCCCGGCTCCTACGAGCAGTACTTC. Translated: CSARPGLAGGPGSYEQYF.

This clonotype occurred many times. The chain couples TRBV4-3 to TRBJ2-7, with unresolved D. The V end lost 0 bases, the J end lost 2 bases, and 11 bases lay between the germline ends. The CDR3 has 15 amino acids. Looked up from germline, CDR1 is LGHNA and CDR2 is YSLEER. CDR3 sequence (DNA): TGCGCCAGCAGCCAAGATCGGTACGGCCCCTACGAGCAGTACTTC. Its protein is CASSQDRYGPYEQYF.

At least ten counts were recorded for this clonotype. The rearrangement joins TRBV4-1 to TRBJ2-1; D is possibly TRBD1 (6 bases). V was cut by 1 base and J by 7 bases, with 11 bases left in between. The CDR3 runs to 14 residues. Germline V gene sequence: CDR1 MGHRA, CDR2 YSYEKL. This chain's CDR3 is CASSQGQGLNEQFF. The CDR3 DNA reads TGCGCCAGCAGCCAAGGTCAGGGGTTAAATGAGCAGTTCTTC.

This chain uses TRBV19 with TRBJ2-7, with D perhaps being TRBD1 or TRBD2 (5 bases each). CDR3 length equals 14 residues. Germline assignment: CDR1 LNHDA and CDR2 SQIVND (reference sequence). CDR3 sequence: CVSSSQGREYEQYF. The CDR3 bases are TGTGTGAGTAGTAGCCAGGGACGGGAATACGAGCAGTACTTC.

The chain employs TRBV7-9 and TRBJ2-1; 11 bases are a match to TRBD1. CDR1 is SEHNR and CDR2 is FQNEAQ in the germline V gene (reference sequence). With 3 bases clipped from V and 6 bases from J, the junction kept 13 bases outside the gene matches. The CDR3 contains 18 residues. The CDR3, as DNA: TGTGCCAGCAGCTTCACTCGGACAGGGGGCTTTGGGATCAATGAGCAGTTCTTC. Its protein is CASSFTRTGGFGINEQFF.

This chain uses TRBV4-1 with TRBJ2-5, with D hard to call. The germline V gene encodes CDR1 MGHRA and CDR2 YSYEKL. V lost 0 bases and J 1 base, leaving 3 bases between the germline ends. The CDR3 totals 13 residues. Written as DNA, the CDR3 is TGCGCCAGCAGCCAAGACGTCCAAGAGACCCAGTACTTC. Translation: CASSQDVQETQYF.

The CDR3 DNA is TGTGCCTGGGGACAGGGGCGGTACACTGAAGCTTTCTTT. As protein: CAWGQGRYTEAFF. This chain connects TRBV30 to TRBJ1-1; TRBD1 matches at 9 bases. Trimming removed 5 bases from V and 3 bases from J; junction bases left unmatched: 4. The CDR3 is 13 residues long. Looked up from germline, CDR1 is GTSNPN and CDR2 is SVGIG (reference sequence).

The V gene is TRBV27, the J gene TRBJ2-3, with 11 bases lining up with TRBD2. The CDR3 has 16 residues. Unmatched junction bases numbered 6, after V lost 3 bases and J lost 4 bases. The germline V gene has CDR1 MNHEY and CDR2 SMNVEV (reference sequence). The CDR3: CASSLLLAGAADTQYF. CDR3 nucleotide sequence: TGTGCCAGCAGTTTGCTACTAGCGGGAGCCGCAGATACGCAGTATTTT.

V gene TRBV19 combines with J gene TRBJ2-7; TRBD2 matches at 8 bases. The CDR3 totals 15 residues. Germline loops: CDR1 LNHDA, CDR2 SQIVND (reference sequence). V trimming: 2 bases; J trimming: 2 bases; junction bases outside the gene matches: 5. CDR3 residues: CASSIPGGATYEQYF. The CDR3 bases are TGTGCCAGTAGTATACCCGGGGGGGCAACCTACGAGCAGTACTTC.